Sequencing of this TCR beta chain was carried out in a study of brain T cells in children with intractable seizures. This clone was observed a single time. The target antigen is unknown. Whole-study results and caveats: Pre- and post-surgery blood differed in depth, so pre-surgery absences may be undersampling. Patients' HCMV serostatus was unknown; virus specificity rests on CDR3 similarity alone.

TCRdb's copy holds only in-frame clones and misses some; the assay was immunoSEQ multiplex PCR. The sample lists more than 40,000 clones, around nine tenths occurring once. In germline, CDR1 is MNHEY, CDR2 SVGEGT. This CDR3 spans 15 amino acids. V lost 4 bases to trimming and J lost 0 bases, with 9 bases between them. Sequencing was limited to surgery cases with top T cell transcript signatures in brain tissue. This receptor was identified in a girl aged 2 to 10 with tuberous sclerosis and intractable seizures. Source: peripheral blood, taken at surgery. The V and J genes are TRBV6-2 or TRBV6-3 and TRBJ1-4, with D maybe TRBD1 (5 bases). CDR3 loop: CASSSFRATNEKLFF. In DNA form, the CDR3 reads TGTGCCAGCAGTTCTTTCAGGGCAACTAATGAAAAACTGTTTTTT.